This is a list of T cell receptor beta chains from one sample in a study of regulatory T cells in long-lasting Graves disease. TCRdb re-derived calls from the multiplex PCR reads in MiXCR, one entry per CDR3 protein. The data hold about 470,000 distinct CDR3 sequences, with more than 12% observed a single time. These sequences were also reported in another study, on T cells in Graves' hyperthyroidism and ophthalmopathy.

Sequenced here: peripheral blood mononuclear cells (PBMCs), sampled at new diagnosis, from a patient treated with antithyroid drugs. The receptors come from a woman aged 30 to 39 with Graves disease. The CDR3 runs from the conserved cysteine through the conserved F or W. A D gene is named only where the DNA matches it firmly. Expanded clones are given a class, and other clones once, few, many or no size at all.

DNA: TGTGCCAGCAGTTTCAGGGGGCGTGATTCATTGGGCTACACCTTC
CDR3: CASSFRGRDSLGYTF
J: TRBJ1-2
length: 15
size: many
D: TRBD1
V: TRBV28

DNA: TGTGCCAGCAGTGGACCCACAGGGGCCCGAGAGACCCAGTACTTC
CDR3: CASSGPTGARETQYF
J: TRBJ2-5
length: 15
size: many
D: TRBD1
V: TRBV2

DNA: TGCAGCGTTGAAGAGGGTTATTACACTGAAGCTTTCTTT
CDR3: CSVEEGYYTEAFF
J: TRBJ1-1
length: 13
size: many
D: NA
V: TRBV29-1

DNA: TGTGCCAGCAGCTGGGATGTTGGCACCGGGGAGCTGTTTTTT
CDR3: CASSWDVGTGELFF
J: TRBJ2-2
length: 14
size: few
D: NA
V: TRBV13

DNA: TGTGCTCACACACACTCTGGGGCCAACGTCCTGACTTTC
CDR3: CAHTHSGANVLTF
J: TRBJ2-6
length: 13
size: many
D: NA
V: TRBV12-3/TRBV12-4

DNA: TGTGCCAGCAGTTACCACCAGACGGCCGGACCCTACGAGCAGTACTTC
CDR3: CASSYHQTAGPYEQYF
J: TRBJ2-7
length: 16
size: many
D: NA
V: TRBV6-5

DNA: TGTGCCAGCAGTCCACCCTCGGGGTCTAGCTCCTACGAGCAGTACTTC
CDR3: CASSPPSGSSSYEQYF
J: TRBJ2-7
length: 16
size: many
D: NA
V: TRBV28

DNA: TGTGCCAGCAGCTCGATGGGCTTTGGGACAGATCTACAAGAGACCCAGTACTTC
CDR3: CASSSMGFGTDLQETQYF
J: TRBJ2-5
length: 18
size: many
D: TRBD1
V: TRBV7-9

DNA: TGTGCCAGCAGTGAAGCCGTGGCTAGCGGGAGGGCCAAGGGGCAGTTCTTC
CDR3: CASSEAVASGRAKGQFF
J: TRBJ2-1
length: 17
size: NA
D: TRBD2
V: TRBV6-2/TRBV6-3

DNA: TGTGCCACCAGTGGTGCCGGAGTCTATGGCTACACCTTC
CDR3: CATSGAGVYGYTF
J: TRBJ1-2
length: 13
size: few
D: NA
V: TRBV24-1

DNA: TGCGCCAGCAGTCCCCTCACCGTACCGAACACCGGGGAGCTGTTTTTT
CDR3: CASSPLTVPNTGELFF
J: TRBJ2-2
length: 16
size: many
D: NA
V: TRBV5-1

DNA: TGCAGCGTTGCGATTTCGGGCGTCGCAGATACGCAGTATTTT
CDR3: CSVAISGVADTQYF
J: TRBJ2-3
length: 14
size: NA
D: NA
V: TRBV29-1

DNA: TGTGCCAGCAGCCAAGATTCTAGCGGCCGGGCCCTAAGTCGGACCCAGTACTTC
CDR3: CASSQDSSGRALSRTQYF
J: TRBJ2-5
length: 18
size: NA
D: TRBD2
V: TRBV14

DNA: TGTGCCAGCAGGGGGCCTGCACAGCACGTCTATGGCTACACCTTC
CDR3: CASRGPAQHVYGYTF
J: TRBJ1-2
length: 15
size: NA
D: NA
V: TRBV27

DNA: TGTGCCAGCCGTACCGGGACTGGGGGTTATACCCAGTACTTC
CDR3: CASRTGTGGYTQYF
J: TRBJ2-5
length: 14
size: many
D: NA
V: TRBV3-1

DNA: TGCGCCAGCAGGGATGATTCCAGGAGGTCAGAGCAGTACTTC
CDR3: CASRDDSRRSEQYF
J: TRBJ2-7
length: 14
size: many
D: NA
V: TRBV5-1

DNA: TGTGCCAGCAGTGCAGGGGGCATGGAGACCCAGTACTTC
CDR3: CASSAGGMETQYF
J: TRBJ2-5
length: 13
size: many
D: TRBD1
V: TRBV2

DNA: TGTGCCAGCTCCACCGCCTGGGACACTGAAGCTTTCTTT
CDR3: CASSTAWDTEAFF
J: TRBJ1-1
length: 13
size: few
D: NA
V: TRBV6-4

DNA: TGTACCAGCAGCCCGACCGACGGGAATTCACCCCTCCACTTT
CDR3: CTSSPTDGNSPLHF
J: TRBJ1-6
length: 14
size: NA
D: NA
V: TRBV11-1

DNA: TGCAGCGTTATCGGCAATGAGCAGTTCTTC
CDR3: CSVIGNEQFF
J: TRBJ2-1
length: 10
size: few
D: NA
V: TRBV29-1

DNA: TGTGCCACCAGTCCCCCCGGGACCTACAATGAGCAGTTCTTC
CDR3: CATSPPGTYNEQFF
J: TRBJ2-1
length: 14
size: NA
D: NA
V: TRBV24-1

DNA: TGCAGTGCGACGGGGGGACACCCTAATTCACCCCTCCACTTT
CDR3: CSATGGHPNSPLHF
J: TRBJ1-6
length: 14
size: many
D: NA
V: TRBV20-1

DNA: TGCAGTGCTAGAGATGGTGGGGGAAACACCATATATTTT
CDR3: CSARDGGGNTIYF
J: TRBJ1-3
length: 13
size: few
D: NA
V: TRBV20-1

DNA: TGTGCCAGCAGCCAAGTGGGACTAGCGGGAGTTATGAACACCGGGGAGCTGTTTTTT
CDR3: CASSQVGLAGVMNTGELFF
J: TRBJ2-2
length: 19
size: few
D: TRBD2
V: TRBV4-2

DNA: TGTGCCACCAGCAGAGATCCGGGAGAAGCGCAGTATTTT
CDR3: CATSRDPGEAQYF
J: TRBJ2-3
length: 13
size: few
D: NA
V: TRBV15

DNA: TGTGCCAGCAGCTACGGGAGCCCCGGGGAAGGTCCCTACAATGAGCAGTTCTTC
CDR3: CASSYGSPGEGPYNEQFF
J: TRBJ2-1
length: 18
size: many
D: NA
V: TRBV3-1